These 9 T cell receptor beta chains were sequenced from one sample in a study of T cells after yellow fever vaccination (dated by TCRdb to the late 2010s). The sample's treatment or condition label, in plain terms: live attenuated yellow fever vaccine strain. Library construction relied on 5' RACE. TCRdb shows the sequencer as Illumina HiSeq 2500. In TCRdb, the public reads were trimmed at Q25 with fastp and aligned with MiXCR, with productive beta chains retained. Rows merge per CDR3 protein into single entries with the most common DNA and genes. Within this sample are 70,000 or so distinct CDR3 sequences, with roughly 6% of them counted one time only. The ten largest clones take up around 2.2% of the sample. The sequenced sample was CD4+ T cells sorted from PBMCs, obtained less than 16 days after the first yellow fever vaccination. Receptor source: a young man who received the YFV17D yellow fever vaccine.

This clonotype appeared many times. This rearrangement joins TRBV7-8 to TRBJ2-1; D not resolved. Germline CDR1 and CDR2: SGHVS and FQNEAQ. With 1 base removed from V and 3 bases from J, the gap between germline ends came to 7 bases. The CDR3 extends over 14 amino acids. The CDR3 sequence: CASSLVSIYNEQFF. CDR3 sequence (DNA): TGTGCCAGCAGCTTAGTTTCGATCTACAATGAGCAGTTCTTC.

This clonotype was recorded many times. V usage is TRBV5-1 and J usage is TRBJ2-7; D may match TRBD1 or TRBD2 (5 bases each). Germline loops: CDR1 SGHRS, CDR2 YFSETQ. This CDR3 has 15 residues. Deletions cut 1 base from V and 1 base from J, with 12 bases between. The CDR3 region has the DNA TGCGCCAGCAGCTTGCAGCCTGGGGGTTCCTACGAGCAGTACGTC. It yields the protein CASSLQPGGSYEQYV.

Comments on this clonotype: This may be a read error, as it is one base from a much larger clone. CDR3 nucleotides: TGTACCAGCCTTCCCGGGGGGGAAATGGAGACCCAGTACTTC. This translates into CTSLPGGEMETQYF. J is TRBJ2-5 and V is TRBV28, with 8 bases aligning to TRBD2. The CDR3 consists of 14 residues. The germline gives CDR1 MDHEN, CDR2 SYDVKM.

At least ten counts were recorded for this clonotype. V gene TRBV5-1 combines with J gene TRBJ2-2; D ambiguous. Trimming removed 3 bases at V and 5 bases at J, with 14 bases between. Germline V gene data show CDR1 as SGHRS and CDR2 as YFSETQ. The CDR3 extends over 15 amino acids. The DNA of the CDR3 is TGCGCCAGCAGCTCTCGGGCCCCTAAAACCGGGGAGCTGTTTTTT. Translating gives CASSSRAPKTGELFF. Together with reference TRBV5-1 and TRBJ2-2, the CDR3 gives the full variable domain: KAGVTQTPRYLIKTRGQQVTLSCSPISGHRSVSWYQQTPGQGLQFLFEYFSETQRNKGNFPGRFSGRQFSNSRSEMNVSTLELGDSALYLCASSSRAPKTGELFFGEGSRLTVL.

This clonotype was recorded many times. The chain links TRBV7-2 to TRBJ1-1; D gene ambiguous. The CDR3 covers 13 residues. Germline CDR1 SGHTA, CDR2 FQGNSA. V lost 4 bases to trimming and J lost 2 bases, with 8 bases between them. CDR3 sequence (DNA): TGTGCCAGCAGCTCGTCGGGAAACACTGAAGCTTTCTTT. Translated: CASSSSGNTEAFF.

This clonotype was detected ten times or more. The gene calls are TRBV12-3 or TRBV12-4 and TRBJ1-5, with 10 bases fitting TRBD1. With V trimmed by 1 base and J by 5 bases, 8 bases remained unmatched. The CDR3 sequence is 17 residues long. The CDR3 DNA is TGTGCCAGCAGTTTAGGTCGGACAGGGGGTGAGGATCAGCCCCAGCATTTT. This sequence encodes CASSLGRTGGEDQPQHF.

With respect to this clonotype: A much larger clone is a single base away; this may be a read error. The chain uses TRBV15 and TRBJ2-6; the D is unclear. This CDR3 has 16 residues. From germline, CDR1 is LNHNV and CDR2 YYDKDF (reference sequence). Here the CDR3 DNA reads TGTGCCGCCAGCAGAGGTACCGGCTCTGGGGCCAACGTCCTGACTTTC. Its protein product is CAASRGTGSGANVLTF.

This clonotype has more than one count but fewer than ten. This chain connects TRBV12-3 or TRBV12-4 to TRBJ1-1; possible D gene TRBD1, 5 bases. The CDR3 contains 15 residues. Trimming cost V 5 bases and J 1 base, with 14 bases left between them. The CDR3 region has the DNA TGTGCCAGCAGTCCACGTGGCGGGGCGAACACTGAAGCTTTCTTT. It encodes CASSPRGGANTEAFF.

The table lists this clonotype with many counts. The chain is built from TRBV5-1 and TRBJ2-2; possible D gene TRBD1, 5 bases. CDR1 is SGHRS, CDR2 YFSETQ, per germline. The CDR3 is 13 amino acids. Between the trimmed V and J ends, which lost 2 bases and 7 bases, there was a span of 9 bases. CDR3 coding DNA: TGCGCCAGCAGCTTACAGGATGGCGGGGAGCTGTTTTTT. Its translation: CASSLQDGGELFF.